These T cell receptor beta chains were read from a single sample in a study of immune evolution from preneoplasia to lung adenocarcinoma. Sequenced by immunoSEQ multiplex PCR; TCRdb stores in-frame clones only, minus some. The sample comprises just under 5,000 clones, roughly 80% of which are singletons, and roughly 10% rests with the top ten. Sequencing was done on a sample of FFPE adjacent normal lung tissue. Receptor source: an older donor with lung adenocarcinoma. Both conserved end residues are part of each CDR3. A D gene is named only where the DNA matches it firmly. The size entry is marked missing in some rows and otherwise reads once, few, many or a size class.

TRBV2	TRBJ1-1	.	.	TGTGCCAGCAGTGACCTTCAGTCCCCTAACACTGAAGCTTTCTTT	CASSDLQSPNTEAFF
TRBV7-8	TRBJ2-7	few	.	TGTGCCAGCAGCTTAGCGGGCCACTACGAGCAGTACTTC	CASSLAGHYEQYF
TRBV6-5	TRBJ1-1	.	.	TGTGCCAGCAGTCTTGGGACTGAAGCTTTCTTT	CASSLGTEAFF
TRBV20-1	TRBJ1-1	.	.	TGCAGTCGAGTAGGGGATACTGAAGCTTTCTTT	CSRVGDTEAFF
TRBV7-9	TRBJ2-5	.	TRBD2	TGTGCCAGCAGCTTACCCCCCCTAGCGGGAGAGACCCAGTACTTC	CASSLPPLAGETQYF
TRBV19	TRBJ1-2	.	.	TGTGCCAGTAGATCCCGGATGCTGTCTAACTATGGCTACACCTTC	CASRSRMLSNYGYTF
TRBV5-3	TRBJ1-3	.	.	TGTGCCAGAAGCTTGGTGGGGCCTGGAAACACCATATATTTT	CARSLVGPGNTIYF
TRBV28	TRBJ2-3	.	TRBD1	TGTGCCAGCTCTCCTGGGACAGGACCTCTCACAGATACGCAGTATTTT	CASSPGTGPLTDTQYF
TRBV6-4	TRBJ1-1	.	.	TGTGCCAGCAAAAATGACCAAGGGGACACTGAAGCTTTCTTT	CASKNDQGDTEAFF
TRBV30	TRBJ2-1	.	.	TGTGCCTGGAGTGTCAAGCGTTCCTACAATGAGCAGTTCTTC	CAWSVKRSYNEQFF
TRBV7-9	TRBJ1-2	few	TRBD1	TGTGCCAGCAGAGACAGGGGGGGCTTAGGCTACACCTTC	CASRDRGGLGYTF
TRBV11-2	TRBJ2-7	.	.	TGTGCCAGCAGCGCAAGTGTAGGGTTATCCTACGAGCAGTACTTC	CASSASVGLSYEQYF
TRBV11-2	TRBJ1-2	once	.	TGTGCCAGCAGCTTAGTGGACGGTGCGGGCTATGGCTACACCTTC	CASSLVDGAGYGYTF
TRBV14	TRBJ2-7	.	.	TGTGCCAGCAGCCAAGAAACGGAGACGTGGTACGAGCAGTACTTC	CASSQETETWYEQYF
TRBV7-2	TRBJ2-5	.	.	TGTGCCAGCAGCCCCCAGGGAGGGGGCGTAAAGACCCAGTACTTC	CASSPQGGGVKTQYF
TRBV28	TRBJ2-5	.	TRBD1	TGTGCCAGCAGTGCTGCTACAGGGGAAGAGACCCAGTACTTC	CASSAATGEETQYF
TRBV5-4	TRBJ2-3	.	TRBD2	TGTGCCAGCAGCCTTAGCGGGAGTGGGGCAGATACGCAGTATTTT	CASSLSGSGADTQYF
TRBV2	TRBJ2-3	.	.	TGTGCCAGCAGGGGGACTGGCGGGATTGATACGCAGTATTTT	CASRGTGGIDTQYF
TRBV7-9	TRBJ2-7	.	TRBD2	TGTGCCAGCAGCGGACTAGCGGGGTTCTACGAGCAGTACTTC	CASSGLAGFYEQYF
TRBV29-1	TRBJ1-2	.	.	TGCAGCGTTGAATGGGACTATGGCTACACCTTC	CSVEWDYGYTF
TRBV10-2	TRBJ1-1	.	.	TGCGCCAGCAGTGAAGAAACAAATGAAGCTTTCTTT	CASSEETNEAFF
TRBV7-2	TRBJ2-7	.	TRBD2	TGTGCCAGCAGCTTTGGGACTATCCCCTACGAGCAGTACTTC	CASSFGTIPYEQYF
TRBV27	TRBJ2-7	.	.	TGTGCCAGCAGTTCAGGGGTCCACGAGCAGTACTTC	CASSSGVHEQYF
TRBV5-4	TRBJ1-1	.	TRBD1	TGTGCCAGCAGCGAACCGACAGGGGGGGTGACTGAAGCTTTCTTT	CASSEPTGGVTEAFF
TRBV6-4	TRBJ2-1	.	TRBD1	TGTGCCAGCAGTGACTCGGCAGGGGGAGATTACAATGAGCAGTTCTTC	CASSDSAGGDYNEQFF
TRBV21-1	TRBJ1-5	.	.	TGTGCCAGCAGCCCCCGACTGCACAGGGGTCCCTTGAGGAATCAGCCCCAGCATTTT	CASSPRLHRGPLRNQPQHF
TRBV15	TRBJ1-1	.	.	TGTGCCACCAGCAGAGACCCCCAACGGAGGGGGGCAGTTTTCTTT	CATSRDPQRRGAVFF
TRBV5-5	TRBJ2-5	.	TRBD2	TGTGCCAGCAGTCCCACCGGGACTAGCGGGAGTGGGGAGACCCAGTACTTC	CASSPTGTSGSGETQYF
TRBV28	TRBJ1-5	.	.	TGTGCCAGCAGTTTAGACAGTTATCAGCCCCAGCATTTT	CASSLDSYQPQHF
TRBV28	TRBJ2-3	.	.	TGTGCCAGCAGTTCCACCCGCCCAGACCAAGGGGATACGCAGTATTTT	CASSSTRPDQGDTQYF
TRBV9	TRBJ2-3	.	.	TGTGCCAGCAGCGTAGAGGCTCTCCCAGTGGCAGATACGCAGTATTTT	CASSVEALPVADTQYF
TRBV2	TRBJ2-7	.	.	TGTGCCAGCAATGATTTCGCACGGAGCTACGAGCAGTACTTC	CASNDFARSYEQYF
TRBV5-4	TRBJ2-3	.	.	TGTGCCAGCAGCTTCAATATCCTAGCTTCAGATACGCAGTATTTT	CASSFNILASDTQYF
TRBV18	TRBJ1-1	.	TRBD1	TGTGCCAGCTCCTACGACAGGGGCACTGAAGCTTTCTTT	CASSYDRGTEAFF
TRBV30	TRBJ2-5	.	.	TGTGCCTGGAGTGTACGAGGAGCGTTACAAGAGACCCAGTACTTC	CAWSVRGALQETQYF
TRBV5-8	TRBJ2-7	.	.	TGTGCCAGCAGGAAGATGTTAGCGAACTACGAGCAGTACTTC	CASRKMLANYEQYF
TRBV19	TRBJ2-1	.	TRBD1	TGTGCCAGTACCGATCAGGACAGGGGGCTCTACAATGAGCAGTTCTTC	CASTDQDRGLYNEQFF
TRBV28	TRBJ1-2	.	.	TGTGCCAGCAGTTTAGCCAACAGGGATGGCTACACCTTC	CASSLANRDGYTF
TRBV2	TRBJ2-7	.	.	TGTGCCAGCACCGCAGCGGGCGCCGGAAACGAGCAGTACTTC	CASTAAGAGNEQYF
TRBV28	TRBJ1-1	.	.	TGTGCCAGCAGTCGGACAGCGAACACTGAAGCTTTCTTT	CASSRTANTEAFF
TRBV28	TRBJ1-2	.	.	TGTGCCAGCAGTTTAAGTCAGAACTATGGCTACACCTTC	CASSLSQNYGYTF
TRBV7-8	TRBJ2-3	.	TRBD2	TGTGCCAGCAGCCCGCTAGCGGGAGTACCGGATACGCAGTATTTT	CASSPLAGVPDTQYF
TRBV11-2	TRBJ2-5	.	.	TGTGCCAGTAGCTTAGATAACGGGAACCAAGAGACCCAGTACTTC	CASSLDNGNQETQYF
TRBV7-8	TRBJ1-2	.	.	TGTGCCAGCAGCCTTTTTGCTCTGGGAGGTGGCTACACCTTC	CASSLFALGGGYTF
TRBV28	TRBJ1-1	.	.	TGTGCCAGCAGTTTCGAGTCAGCCGGGAACACTGAAGCTTTCTTT	CASSFESAGNTEAFF
TRBV7-2	TRBJ2-1	.	TRBD1	TGTGCCAGCAGCCGACTCTGGACAGGGGGCACCTCCTACAATGAGCAGTTCTTC	CASSRLWTGGTSYNEQFF
TRBV18	TRBJ2-2	.	TRBD1	TGTGCCAGCTCATCGACGACAGGGGGTACCGGGGAGCTGTTTTTT	CASSSTTGGTGELFF
TRBV28	TRBJ2-7	.	.	TGTGCCAGCAGTTTATGGGACGGGTACGAGCAGTACTTC	CASSLWDGYEQYF
TRBV5-1	TRBJ1-2	.	.	TGCGCCAGCAGCCCAACAGGAAACTCTGGCTACACCTTC	CASSPTGNSGYTF